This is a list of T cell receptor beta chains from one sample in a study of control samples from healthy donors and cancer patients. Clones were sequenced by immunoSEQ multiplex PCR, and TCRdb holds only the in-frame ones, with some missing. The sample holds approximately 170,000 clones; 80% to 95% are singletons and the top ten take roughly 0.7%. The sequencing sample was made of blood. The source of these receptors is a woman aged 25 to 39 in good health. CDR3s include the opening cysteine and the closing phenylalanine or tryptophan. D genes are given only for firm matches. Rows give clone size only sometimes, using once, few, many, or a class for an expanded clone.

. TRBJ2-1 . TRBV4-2 CASSQDGETYNEQFF TGTGCCAGCAGCCAAGACGGGGAAACCTACAATGAGCAGTTCTTC
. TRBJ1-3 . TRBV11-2 CASSSHDPYGNTIYF TGTGCCAGCAGCTCCCACGACCCTTATGGAAACACCATATATTTT
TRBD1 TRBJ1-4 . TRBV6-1 CASSEHRQGYEKLFF TGTGCCAGCAGTGAACACCGACAGGGATATGAAAAACTGTTTTTT
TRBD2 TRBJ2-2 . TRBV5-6 CASSSGTSGSTGELFF TGTGCCAGCAGCTCCGGGACTAGCGGGAGCACTGGGGAGCTGTTTTTT
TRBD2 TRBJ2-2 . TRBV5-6 CASSLATSGPLTGELFF TGTGCCAGCAGCTTGGCGACTAGCGGGCCATTGACCGGGGAGCTGTTTTTT
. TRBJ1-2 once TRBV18 CASSPAREANYGYTF TGTGCCAGCTCACCCGCCCGGGAAGCGAACTATGGCTACACCTTC
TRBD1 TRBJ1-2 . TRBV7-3 CASSLTGGNYGYTF TGTGCCAGCAGCCTGACAGGGGGAAACTATGGCTACACCTTC
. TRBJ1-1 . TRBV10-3 CAISREVNTEAFF TGTGCCATCAGCCGAGAGGTGAACACTGAAGCTTTCTTT
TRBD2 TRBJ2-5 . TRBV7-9 CASSLVVAGRLETQYF TGTGCCAGCAGCTTGGTGGTAGCGGGACGATTAGAGACCCAGTACTTC
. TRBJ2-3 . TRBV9 CASSVGGTTDTQYF TGTGCCAGCAGCGTAGGGGGCACCACAGATACGCAGTATTTT
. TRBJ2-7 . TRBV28 CASSGYEQYF TGTGCCAGCAGTGGGTACGAGCAGTACTTC
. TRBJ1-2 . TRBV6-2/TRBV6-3 CASSYADIGYGYTF TGTGCCAGCAGTTACGCGGACATCGGCTATGGCTACACCTTC
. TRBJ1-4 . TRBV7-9 CASSFGGTELFF TGTGCCAGCAGCTTCGGGGGAACTGAACTGTTTTTT
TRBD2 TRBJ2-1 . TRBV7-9 CASRPGTSGRSSYNEQFF TGTGCCAGCAGACCCGGGACTAGCGGGAGGAGCTCCTACAATGAGCAGTTCTTC
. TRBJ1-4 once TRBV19 CASSTRTTNEKLFF TGTGCCAGTAGTACCCGGACAACTAATGAAAAACTGTTTTTT